The clone carrying this T cell receptor (beta chain) was seen many times. What it recognizes is unknown. Germline V gives CDR1 MNHEY, CDR2 SVGAGI. Trimming cost V 3 bases and J 3 bases, with 11 bases left between them. The CDR3 is made up of 14 amino acids. Time point here: sample taken at primary tumor resection. There were 72 donors, all of them untreated patients with early-stage non-small cell lung cancer. Whole RNA came from tumor, nontumor lung or frozen PBMC and was sequenced without being sorted. Every TCR cDNA molecule carried a tag that served as a unique molecular identifier. TCRdb re-called the 5' RACE reads with MiXCR, one entry per CDR3 protein. The table has 25,000 or so distinct CDR3 sequences, 3% to 3.5% seen once. This specimen belongs to a study of spatial heterogeneity in lung cancer. Study-wide findings and caveats: TCRs found ubiquitously expanded in tumor appeared in blood more at resection than at follow-up.

The chain has TRBV6-5 and TRBJ2-5; tentative D call: TRBD2 (6 bases). The starting material was PBMCs, obtained at surgery. The clonotype was recovered from a female donor with early-stage non-small cell lung cancer. The CDR3 is CASSYSGAEETQYF. CDR3 coding DNA: TGTGCCAGCAGTTATTCGGGAGCGGAAGAGACCCAGTACTTC.